The sample holds a few counts of the clone carrying this TCR beta chain. Its specificity is not known. Conversion of TCR transcripts into cDNA relied on 5'RACE template switching, which added a universal primer site and UMIs. TCRdb reprocessed the 5' RACE reads with MiXCR, giving one entry per CDR3 protein. The sample consists of around 500,000 distinct CDR3 sequences, 20% to 25% of them appearing once. The V end was cut by 3 bases, the J end by 5 bases, with 17 bases between. The CDR3 is made up of 16 amino acids. CDR1 is SGHVS, CDR2 FQNEAQ, per germline. This record comes from a study of T cells after yellow fever vaccination. Study context: Libraries from low-cell-number fractions were prepared with the SMART-Seq v4 Ultra Low Input RNA kit. The study's findings and limits: Reappearing after the booster were most of the clones from primary vaccination (around 96% CD4, 75% to 90% CD8). Contaminating bulk clonotypes could be abundant in FACS-sorted repertoires.

This receptor was identified in a man between 18 and 29 years old who received the YFV17D yellow fever vaccine. The input for sequencing was PBMCs, taken less than 25 days after the first yellow fever vaccination. This sequence joins TRBV7-8 and TRBJ2-1; the D gene could be TRBD1 or TRBD2 (5 bases each). CDR3 sequence (DNA): TGTGCCAGCAGCTTCTCCCCGGGGCTGGTTCACAATGAGCAGTTCTTC. This encodes CASSFSPGLVHNEQFF.